This T cell receptor (beta chain) derives from a study of CD8+ T cells in alopecia areata. V lost 1 base and J lost 10, with 16 bases in between. The CDR3 consists of 14 residues. Germline V gene data show CDR1 as SQVTM and CDR2 as ANQGSEA. In each case, RNA was isolated and then reverse transcribed into cDNA as the sequencing template. The repertoire was sequenced with immunoSEQ multiplex PCR; TCRdb's copy has only in-frame clones and lacks some. This table has about 270,000 clones, approximately 60% appearing once. Treatment here: oral pan-JAK inhibitor, 5-10 mg twice daily. Patients with alopecia areata provided lesional scalp punch biopsies as well as peripheral blood.

The origin of this receptor is a human donor with alopecia areata. The starting material was CD4+ T cells sorted from blood, obtained around week 53, from a patient treated with tofacitinib. The chain carries TRBV29-1 and TRBJ1-4, with D unclear. Here the CDR3 DNA reads TGCAGCGTTGAAGTGGGGAGCCCGTACGGAAAACTGTTTTTT. Translating it yields CSVEVGSPYGKLFF.